The 3 T cell receptor beta chains presented below share a single source sample, sequenced in a study of cytomegalovirus exposure and HLA in healthy donors. The repertoire was sequenced with immunoSEQ multiplex PCR; TCRdb's copy has only in-frame clones and lacks some. The data hold 250,000 or so clones, with about 88% observed a single time. The sequenced sample consisted of PBMCs. Receptor source: a man aged 18 to 30 in good health and CMV-seropositive.

The V gene is TRBV29-1, the J gene TRBJ1-1; 9 bases agree with TRBD1. Germline CDR1 and CDR2: SQVTM and ANQGSEA. The CDR3 length is 15 residues. Germline trimming cut 7 bases from V and 11 bases from J; bases unmatched to any gene: 20. CDR3 region: CSAGTGSAINTRAFF. The CDR3 nucleotides are TGCAGCGCTGGGACAGGGAGCGCTATTAACACTAGGGCTTTCTTT.

The chain carries TRBV4-1 and TRBJ2-3; 11 bases line up with TRBD1. CDR1 is MGHRA, CDR2 YSYEKL, per germline. This CDR3 is built from 16 residues. V gave up 7 bases and J gave up 3 bases; unmatched junction bases: 9. DNA for the CDR3: TGCGCCAGCAAAAGGACGGGACAGGGGGGAACAGATACGCAGTATTTT. Its protein product is CASKRTGQGGTDTQYF.

This sequence joins TRBV7-8 and TRBJ2-7; D not certain. V lost 2 bases, J lost 4 bases, and 9 bases lay in between. CDR3 size: 13 residues. Germline V CDR1 and CDR2: SGHVS, FQNEAQ. CDR3 coding DNA: TGTGCCAGCAGCTTAAGCTCTCGATACGAGCAGTACTTC. Its protein product is CASSLSSRYEQYF.